This passage covers 27 T cell receptor beta chains from one sample sequenced in a study of CD8 T cells in ankylosing spondylitis. Study conclusions and caveats: A TCR beta motif of several highly homologous variants seemed to mark ankylosing spondylitis blood.

One entry per CDR3 protein results from TCRdb running MiXCR on the 5' RACE reads. The sample includes around 490,000 distinct CDR3 sequences, over 4% of them seen just once. These receptors have no identified antigens. What was sequenced was blood, either unsorted or a sorted T cell fraction (not recorded which). These receptors all stem from a male donor with ankylosing spondylitis.

This clonotype was counted ten times or more. The rearrangement links TRBV12-3 or TRBV12-4 to TRBJ1-2, with 7 bases identical to TRBD1. The CDR3 is made up of 16 amino acids. V lost 4 bases to trimming and J lost 8 bases; unmatched junction nucleotides: 16. The CDR3 reads CASSWAIRDSLVGYTF. The CDR3 bases are TGTGCCAGCAGTTGGGCGATCCGGGACAGCCTGGTGGGCTACACCTTC.

This clonotype was seen at least ten times. V gene TRBV10-3 combines with J gene TRBJ1-1, with TRBD1 matching 11 bases. Germline values: CDR1 ENHRY, CDR2 SYGVKD. The CDR3 is 15 amino acids. V trimming: 4 bases; J trimming: 4 bases; junction bases outside the gene matches: 5. CDR3 region: CAISAPGQGVTEAFF. The DNA for the CDR3 is TGTGCCATCAGTGCCCCGGGACAGGGGGTCACTGAAGCTTTCTTT.

This clonotype was counted ten times or more. This sequence joins TRBV29-1 and TRBJ2-2; D remains unclear. The CDR3 sequence is 13 residues long. Trimming left V 4 bases short and J 7 bases short, with 13 bases between. Germline-derived CDR1 and CDR2 are SQVTM and ANQGSEA. Here the CDR3 reads CSVVAGWSGELFF. CDR3 in DNA: TGCAGCGTTGTGGCAGGATGGAGCGGGGAGCTGTTTTTT.

This clonotype was seen only a few times. The chain combines TRBV5-1 with TRBJ2-5; D is unclear. Per germline, CDR1 SGHRS and CDR2 YFSETQ. The CDR3 is 12 amino acids. The ends were cut back, 4 bases at V and 1 base at J, with 5 bases in the middle. The CDR3 protein is CASSEIQETQYF. The DNA for the CDR3 is TGCGCCAGCAGCGAAATCCAAGAGACCCAGTACTTC.

Many counts were recorded for this clonotype. V usage is TRBV12-3 or TRBV12-4 and J usage is TRBJ1-1; no clear D gene. V gave up 2 bases and J gave up 3 bases, with 7 bases separating them. The CDR3 consists of 13 residues. Written as DNA, the CDR3 is TGTGCCAGCAGTTTAACCCGGGACACTGAAGCTTTCTTT. Its protein is CASSLTRDTEAFF.

At least ten counts were recorded for this clonotype. The V and J genes are TRBV6-2 or TRBV6-3 and TRBJ2-3; the match to TRBD1 covers 12 bases. Germline CDR1 and CDR2: MNHEY and SVGEGT. With V trimmed by 6 bases and J by 11 bases, 9 bases remained unmatched. The CDR3 extends over 14 amino acids. DNA of the CDR3: TGTGCCAGCAGCTCCGGGACAGGGGGCGTGGGGCAGTATTTT. Residues: CASSSGTGGVGQYF.

The chain uses TRBV5-1 and TRBJ2-1; D possibly corresponds to TRBD1 (6 bases). Per the germline V gene, CDR1 is SGHRS and CDR2 is YFSETQ. The CDR3 runs to 14 residues. V was clipped by 6 bases and J by 4 bases, with 14 bases between them. The CDR3 protein is CASISGQGYNEQFF. DNA of the CDR3: TGCGCCAGCATATCGGGACAAGGGTACAATGAGCAGTTCTTC.

This clonotype was seen at least ten times. V usage is TRBV7-2 and J usage is TRBJ2-3, with TRBD2 matching 7 bases. From germline, CDR1 is SGHTA and CDR2 FQGNSA. With V trimmed by 3 bases and J by 8 bases, 8 bases remained unmatched. CDR3 length equals 14 residues. CDR3 region: CASSFIAGESTQYF. The CDR3 coding sequence is TGTGCCAGCAGCTTCATCGCGGGAGAGAGTACGCAGTATTTT.

This clonotype showed up many times. The rearrangement links TRBV7-2 to TRBJ2-5, with 9 bases identical to TRBD2. CDR3 length equals 14 residues. The V gene's germline CDR1 is SGHTA and CDR2 FQGNSA. V was pared by 1 base and J by 7 bases, with 4 bases of the junction left unmatched. This chain's CDR3 is CASSLELREGTQYF. The CDR3, as DNA: TGTGCCAGCAGCTTAGAATTGCGGGAGGGGACCCAGTACTTC.

The CDR3 is CASSLSGQAYSYEQYF. As DNA, the CDR3 is TGTGCCAGCAGTTTATCCGGACAGGCCTACTCCTACGAGCAGTACTTC. This chain uses TRBV28 with TRBJ2-7; TRBD1 agrees at 7 bases. CDR1 is MDHEN and CDR2 is SYDVKM in the germline V gene. The CDR3 spans 16 residues. V dropped 1 base and J dropped 0; count of bases not matched to a gene: 6.

This clonotype was seen repeatedly, ten times or more. V usage is TRBV12-3 or TRBV12-4 and J usage is TRBJ1-2; D gene uncertain. V gave up 7 bases and J gave up 2 bases, with 11 bases separating them. The CDR3 is made up of 13 amino acids. The CDR3 sequence is CASTEGLNYGYTF. The CDR3, as DNA: TGTGCCAGCACCGAAGGACTGAACTATGGCTACACCTTC.

This clonotype was counted many times. The chain couples TRBV27 to TRBJ2-7, with D perhaps TRBD1 (6 bases). The germline V gene has CDR1 MNHEY and CDR2 SMNVEV (reference sequence). Trimming shortened V by 6 bases and J by 3 bases, and 9 bases separated the two germline ends. The CDR3 spans 12 residues. This CDR3 is CASSRRGYEQYF. CDR3 DNA sequence: TGTGCCAGCAGCCGCAGGGGCTACGAGCAGTACTTC.

The sample holds many counts of this clonotype. The chain carries TRBV29-1 and TRBJ1-5; no firm D call. Trimming cost V 6 bases and J 0 bases, with 9 bases left between them. This CDR3 spans 13 amino acids. In germline, CDR1 is SQVTM, CDR2 ANQGSEA. CDR3 nucleotide sequence: TGCAGCGTAGGACGGGGTAGCAATCAGCCCCAGCATTTT. Its translation is CSVGRGSNQPQHF.

At least ten counts were recorded for this clonotype. The chain combines TRBV7-2 with TRBJ2-5, with a weak D call TRBD2 (6 bases). The germline V gene encodes CDR1 SGHTA and CDR2 FQGNSA. The CDR3 is 14 residues long. Deletions cut 3 bases from V and 5 bases from J, with 13 bases between. CDR3 sequence (DNA): TGTGCCAGCAGCTTCCAGGGAGGAGAGGAGACCCAGTACTTC. Protein sequence: CASSFQGGEETQYF.

This clonotype showed up many times. V and J are TRBV15 and TRBJ1-2; 7 bases fit TRBD1. CDR1 LNHNV and CDR2 YYDKDF come from the germline V gene (reference sequence). The trim removed 1 base at V and 3 bases at J, leaving 5 bases unmatched. The CDR3 is 15 amino acids. CDR3: CATSRGQGRDYGYTF. Written as DNA, the CDR3 is TGTGCCACCAGCAGAGGACAGGGTAGGGACTATGGCTACACCTTC.

In its sample, this clonotype was seen many times. The chain is built from TRBV27 and TRBJ2-7; no definite D call. CDR3 size: 13 residues. Trimming took off 5 bases at V and 4 bases at J, with 12 bases between the two ends. Germline CDR1 is MNHEY and CDR2 is SMNVEV (reference sequence). CDR3 bases: TGTGCCAGCAGTCCCCTTGGCAGATACGAGCAGTACTTC. Amino acid sequence: CASSPLGRYEQYF.

This clonotype came up many times. J is TRBJ1-1 and V is TRBV6-5, with D possibly matching TRBD1 (6 bases). V lost 2 bases and J lost 1, with 14 bases in between. Looked up from germline, CDR1 is MNHEY and CDR2 is SVGAGI. The CDR3 length is 16 residues. CDR3 protein: CASSYGGPLRNTEAFF. DNA of the CDR3: TGTGCCAGCAGTTACGGGGGCCCTCTAAGGAACACTGAAGCTTTCTTT.

This clonotype has a count of ten or more. The rearrangement uses TRBV6-5 and TRBJ1-1; D perhaps matches TRBD1 (5 bases). The length of the CDR3 is 13 residues. The germline V gene encodes CDR1 MNHEY and CDR2 SVGAGI. Trimming took 2 bases from V and 5 from J, leaving 9 bases between them. The CDR3 DNA reads TGTGCCAGCAGTTACAGGGGTGTTACTGAAGCTTTCTTT. Residues: CASSYRGVTEAFF.

This clonotype came up many times. The chain couples TRBV5-1 to TRBJ1-1; a possible D gene is TRBD1 (5 bases). Trimming took off 4 bases at V and 0 bases at J, with 10 bases between the two ends. The CDR3 is 14 residues long. Per the germline V gene, CDR1 is SGHRS and CDR2 is YFSETQ. The CDR3 protein is CASSPEGLNTEAFF. As DNA, the CDR3 is TGCGCCAGCAGCCCCGAGGGACTGAACACTGAAGCTTTCTTT.

This clonotype has a count of ten or more. The rearrangement uses TRBV15 and TRBJ2-1; D might be TRBD2 (6 bases). V shed 3 bases and J shed 4 bases, with 19 bases lying between them. This CDR3 is built from 17 residues. In germline, CDR1 is LNHNV, CDR2 YYDKDF (reference sequence). The DNA of the CDR3 is TGTGCCACCAGCAGGGCTCCAAGCGGGTCTGTATACAATGAGCAGTTCTTC. Translating it yields CATSRAPSGSVYNEQFF.

This clonotype was seen repeatedly, ten times or more. The J gene is TRBJ1-3, the V gene TRBV12-3 or TRBV12-4, with D perhaps matching TRBD1 (5 bases). V lost 0 bases to trimming and J lost 6 bases, with 6 bases between them. The CDR3 length is 13 residues. CDR3 loop: CASSLARVNTIYF. The CDR3, as DNA: TGTGCCAGCAGTTTAGCCAGGGTAAACACCATATATTTT.

The chain couples TRBV7-2 to TRBJ2-1, with TRBD1 identical over 12 bases. CDR3 length equals 14 residues. Germline V CDR1 and CDR2: SGHTA, FQGNSA. The CDR3 nucleotides are TGTGCTACGAACCGGGACAGGGGGCGCGATGAGCAGTTCTTC. Encoded protein: CATNRDRGRDEQFF.

This clonotype has ten or more counts. The chain joins TRBV10-2 to TRBJ2-1; 8 nucleotides agree with TRBD1. J gave up 7 bases and V 8 bases, and 4 bases lay outside the gene matches. The CDR3 consists of 12 residues. Germline CDR1 reads WSHSY; CDR2 reads SAAADI. CDR3 bases: TGCGCCAGCCAGGACAGGGTGAATGAGCAGTTCTTC. This sequence encodes CASQDRVNEQFF.

The table lists this clonotype with many counts. CDR3 in amino acids: CASRLGGRSGTGELFF. The CDR3 DNA reads TGTGCCAGCAGGCTGGGCGGGAGGAGTGGCACCGGGGAGCTGTTTTTT. This chain uses TRBV7-9 with TRBJ2-2, with 8 nucleotides matching TRBD2. The J segment lost 4 bases and the V segment lost 6 bases, leaving 10 bases of the junction unmatched. CDR3 size: 16 residues. CDR1 is SEHNR, CDR2 FQNEAQ, per germline (reference sequence).

This clonotype was picked up many times. The V gene is TRBV6-5, the J gene TRBJ1-2; a possible D gene is TRBD1 (6 bases). The ends were cut back, 0 bases at V and 14 bases at J, with 25 bases in the middle. CDR1 is MNHEY and CDR2 is SVGAGI in the germline V gene. The CDR3 loop spans 16 amino acids. CDR3 sequence: CASSYSTGGAAGDTTF. DNA for the CDR3: TGTGCCAGCAGTTACTCGACGGGGGGCGCAGCGGGAGACACGACCTTC.

The table lists this clonotype with many counts. CDR3 sequence: CASSYRQGARDTEAFF. The CDR3 DNA is TGCGCCAGCAGTTATAGACAGGGGGCTAGGGACACTGAAGCTTTCTTT. V usage is TRBV5-1 and J usage is TRBJ1-1; 10 bases map to TRBD1. The V segment lost 5 bases and the J segment 3 bases; nucleotides outside the gene matches: 10. Germline V gene data show CDR1 as SGHRS and CDR2 as YFSETQ. The CDR3 contains 16 residues.

The chain couples TRBV5-1 to TRBJ2-5; 13 bases are a match to TRBD2. V shed 4 bases and J 0 bases; nucleotides not matched to a gene: 6. The CDR3 is made up of 17 amino acids. In germline, CDR1 is SGHRS, CDR2 YFSETQ. The CDR3 nucleotides are TGCGCCAGCAGCCAAGGACTAGCGGGGGAGTACCAAGAGACCCAGTACTTC. It yields the protein CASSQGLAGEYQETQYF. Full variable domain (missing parts from reference TRBV5-1 and TRBJ2-5): KAGVTQTPRYLIKTRGQQVTLSCSPISGHRSVSWYQQTPGQGLQFLFEYFSETQRNKGNFPGRFSGRQFSNSRSEMNVSTLELGDSALYLCASSQGLAGEYQETQYFGPGTRLLVL.